The present TCR beta chain was sequenced within a study of cytomegalovirus exposure and HLA in healthy donors. The study's findings and limits: Analyses of presence and absence presupposed an approximately uniform sequencing depth across donors. Several of the most significant clusters were apparently associated with common viral pathogens in a later analysis.

On this clone: The antigen is not known.

The PCR used 60 Vbeta and 13 Jbeta primers. Clones were sequenced by immunoSEQ multiplex PCR, and TCRdb holds only the in-frame ones, with some missing. The sample holds around 95,000 clones, about four fifths seen once. CDR3 length equals 14 residues. The V gene end was trimmed by 4 bases and the J gene end by 4 bases; junction bases not matched to a gene: 8. Germline CDR1 is SQVTM and CDR2 is ANQGSEA. This TCR was recovered from a young man in good health and CMV-seropositive. The chain links TRBV29-1 to TRBJ2-7; 9 bases are a match to TRBD1. The specimen sequenced was PBMCs. The CDR3 DNA reads TGCAGCGTTGGCGCGCCCGGGACAGGGTACGAGCAGTACTTC. The encoded protein is CSVGAPGTGYEQYF.